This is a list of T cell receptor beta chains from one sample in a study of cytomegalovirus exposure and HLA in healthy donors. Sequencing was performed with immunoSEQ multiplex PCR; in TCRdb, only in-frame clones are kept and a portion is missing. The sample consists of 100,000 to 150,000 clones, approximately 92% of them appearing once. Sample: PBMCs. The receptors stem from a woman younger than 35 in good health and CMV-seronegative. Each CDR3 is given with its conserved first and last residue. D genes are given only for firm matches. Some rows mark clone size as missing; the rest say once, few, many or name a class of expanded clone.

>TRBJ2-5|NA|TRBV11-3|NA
TGTGCCAGCAGCATGCGCCGGAGGGAGACCCAGTACTTC
CASSMRRRETQYF
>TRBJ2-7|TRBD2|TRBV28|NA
TGTGCCAGCAGTTTGCCCCTAGCGGTAGCCTACGAGCAGTACTTC
CASSLPLAVAYEQYF
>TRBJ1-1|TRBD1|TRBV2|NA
TGTGCCAGCACGGGCCAGACAGGGGACACTGAAGCTTTCTTT
CASTGQTGDTEAFF
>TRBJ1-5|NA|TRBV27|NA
TGTGCCAGCAGTCCTATCCTAGGACAGAACGATCAGCCCCAGCATTTT
CASSPILGQNDQPQHF
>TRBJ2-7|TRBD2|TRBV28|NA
TGTGCCAGCAGTCCCCTGGGGGGGGTCGTTGACGAGCAGTACTTC
CASSPLGGVVDEQYF
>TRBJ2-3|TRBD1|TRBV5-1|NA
TGCGCCAGCAAGATAGGGGGCCTAAGGACAGATACGCAGTATTTT
CASKIGGLRTDTQYF
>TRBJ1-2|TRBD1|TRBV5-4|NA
TGTGCCAGCAGCTTAATTGAGGGGGCGCTTGGCTACACCTTC
CASSLIEGALGYTF
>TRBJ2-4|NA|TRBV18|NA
TGTGCCAGCTCACACGACACCTACATAGCCAAAAACATTCAGTACTTC
CASSHDTYIAKNIQYF
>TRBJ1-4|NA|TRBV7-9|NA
TGTGCCAGCAGCTCCGCAGGGACAACTAATGAAAAACTGTTTTTT
CASSSAGTTNEKLFF
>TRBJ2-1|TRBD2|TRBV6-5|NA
TGTGCCAGCAGACAAGCCTGGCTAGCGGACAATGAGCAGTTCTTC
CASRQAWLADNEQFF
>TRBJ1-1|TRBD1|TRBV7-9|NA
TGTGCCAGCAGCGTGACCGGGACAGCGAACACTGAAGCTTTCTTT
CASSVTGTANTEAFF
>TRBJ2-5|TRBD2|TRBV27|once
TGTGCCAGCAGTTTTTTTGCGGTAGCGGGGGGGCGACCGAACCAAGAGACCCAGTACTTC
CASSFFAVAGGRPNQETQYF
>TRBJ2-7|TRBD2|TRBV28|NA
TGTGCCAGCAGTCCCTTAGCGGGAGGGGGCGAGCAGTACTTC
CASSPLAGGGEQYF
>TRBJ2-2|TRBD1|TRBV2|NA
TGTGCCAGCAGCGTCGACAGGGTGGGAGCCGGGGAGCTGTTTTTT
CASSVDRVGAGELFF
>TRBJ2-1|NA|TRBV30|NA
TGTGCCTGGAATGGACTATACAATGAGCAGTTCTTC
CAWNGLYNEQFF
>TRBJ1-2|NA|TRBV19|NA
TGTGCCAGTACCGGAACAGAAGGGGGCTATGGCTACACCTTC
CASTGTEGGYGYTF
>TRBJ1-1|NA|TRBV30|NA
TGTGCCTGGAGTGTACACAGGAACACTGAAGCTTTCTTT
CAWSVHRNTEAFF
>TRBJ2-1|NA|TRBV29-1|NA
TGCAGCGCCATCCCCCGGAATGAGCAGTTCTTC
CSAIPRNEQFF
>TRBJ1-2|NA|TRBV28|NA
TGTGCCAGCAGGTACACGGGGAGGAGTGGCTACACCTTC
CASRYTGRSGYTF
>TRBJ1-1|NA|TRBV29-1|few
TGCAGCGTTAGGGGTACTGAAGCTTTCTTT
CSVRGTEAFF
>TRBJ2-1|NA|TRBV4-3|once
TGCGCCAGCAGCTACTTAGCGGAAACCTACAATGAGCAGTTCTTC
CASSYLAETYNEQFF
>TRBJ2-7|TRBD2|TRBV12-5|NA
TGTGCTAGTGGTTTGGAAACTAGCGGAACCTACGAGCAGTACTTC
CASGLETSGTYEQYF
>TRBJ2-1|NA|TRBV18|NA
TGTGCCAGCTCACCACTGGACGGGGGGCTTTACAATGAGCAGTTCTTC
CASSPLDGGLYNEQFF
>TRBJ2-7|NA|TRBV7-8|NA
TGTGCCAGCAGCTTAGGAACCGCAGGGGAGCAGTACTTC
CASSLGTAGEQYF
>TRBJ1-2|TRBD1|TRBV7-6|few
TGTGCCAGCAGCTCAACAGGGGGAGGAGGCTACACCTTC
CASSSTGGGGYTF
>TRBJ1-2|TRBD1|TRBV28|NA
TGTGCCAGCAGTTTCGAGGGCAGGGGGTATGGCTACACCTTC
CASSFEGRGYGYTF
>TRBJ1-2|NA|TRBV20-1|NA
TGCAGTGCTACCCCCGGGAGCGGCTACACCTTC
CSATPGSGYTF
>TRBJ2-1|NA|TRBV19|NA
TGTGCCAGTAGAGAGGGAGGTATCGGTGAGCAGTTCTTC
CASREGGIGEQFF
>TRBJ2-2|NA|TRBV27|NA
TGTGCCAGCATGGTCCAGGGGAACACCGGGGAGCTGTTTTTT
CASMVQGNTGELFF
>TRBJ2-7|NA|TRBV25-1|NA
TGTGCCAGCAGTGAAGGGGGCGCGGGGGACGAGCAGTACTTC
CASSEGGAGDEQYF
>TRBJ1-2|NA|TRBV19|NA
TGTGCCAGTACCGCAGGATATCGGGGCTACACCTTC
CASTAGYRGYTF
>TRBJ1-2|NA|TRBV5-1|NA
TGCGCCAGCAGCTTGGAACCGCGGCCCGATGGCTACACCTTC
CASSLEPRPDGYTF
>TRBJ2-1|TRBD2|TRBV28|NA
TGTGCCAGCAATAGACCGGGACTAGCGGCCACCCCACCCCACAATGAGCAGTTCTTC
CASNRPGLAATPPHNEQFF
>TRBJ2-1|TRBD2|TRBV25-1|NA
TGTGCCAGCAGTGAATACACTAGCGGGAGCAATGAGCAGTTCTTC
CASSEYTSGSNEQFF
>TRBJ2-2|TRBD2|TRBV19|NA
TGTGCCAGTAAGGGGAGGGAGCGGGACCGAACCTCCACCGGGGAGCTGTTTTTT
CASKGRERDRTSTGELFF
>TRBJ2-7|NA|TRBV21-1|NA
TGTGCCAGCAGCCACGGGACTAGCGGGAGTGGGGCTCGGGAGCAGTACTTC
CASSHGTSGSGAREQYF
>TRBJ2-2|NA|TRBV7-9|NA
TGTGCCAGCAGCCGAGGACAAACAATGATGACCGGGGAGCTGTTTTTT
CASSRGQTMMTGELFF
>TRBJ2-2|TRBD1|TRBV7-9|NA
TGTGCCAGCAGCTTGCAGGGGGACACCGGGGAGCTGTTTTTT
CASSLQGDTGELFF
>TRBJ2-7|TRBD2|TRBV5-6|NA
TGTGCCAGCAGCCCCCCAGCGGGAGGCCTCTACGAGCAGTACTTC
CASSPPAGGLYEQYF
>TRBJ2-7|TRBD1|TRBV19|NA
TGTGCCGGTACCGGGACAGGATACTCCTACGAGCAGTACTTC
CAGTGTGYSYEQYF
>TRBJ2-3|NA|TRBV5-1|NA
TGCGCCAGCAGCTTGGTTGCGGAGGGGGATACGCAGTATTTT
CASSLVAEGDTQYF
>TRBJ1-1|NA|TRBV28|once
TGTGCCAGCACCGAGACAGTGAACACTGAAGCTTTCTTT
CASTETVNTEAFF